The TCR beta chain under discussion was sequenced for a study of blood T cells in healthy people across ages. A J-beta primer mix and a sample-barcoded 5' primer were used in a second PCR of about 7 to 12 cycles. TCRdb recomputed calls from the 5' RACE reads with MiXCR, one row per CDR3 protein. Of around 1.5 million distinct CDR3 sequences listed, around 36% are singletons. A minimum of 7 million PBMCs was isolated per sample. CDR1 and CDR2 from the germline V gene are SGHRS and YFSETQ. CDR3 length equals 15 residues. Trimming removed 4 bases from V and 4 bases from J; junction bases left unmatched: 8. In this sample, this clonotype turned up many times.

Sequencing used blood. The receptor's source is a woman in her twenties or thirties in good health. The rearrangement joins TRBV5-1 to TRBJ2-7; 10 nucleotides agree with TRBD2. Here the CDR3 DNA reads TGCGCCAGCAGCCCACTAGCGGGGAAAGGGTACGAGCAGTACTTC. Residues: CASSPLAGKGYEQYF.